The 15 T cell receptor beta chains given below trace back to one sample, sequenced in a study of blood T cell repertoires in COVID-19. This table comes from immunoSEQ multiplex PCR, and its TCRdb copy is limited to in-frame clones, with some not included. The table lists some 140,000 clones, 70% to 85% of them singletons. What was sequenced was peripheral blood. The source of these receptors is an older woman with acute or convalescent COVID-19.

DNA for the CDR3: TGTGCCAGCAGCCCTCGGGCTAGCGGGGGGGACGGGGAGCTGTTTTTT. Translated: CASSPRASGGDGELFF. The chain carries TRBV7-3 and TRBJ2-2; TRBD2 matches at 12 bases. CDR1 and CDR2 (germline): SGHTA, FQGTGA. The CDR3 runs 16 residues. V shed 5 bases, J shed 7 bases, and the junction held 8 bases outside the gene matches. Variable domain in full (rest from reference TRBV7-3 and TRBJ2-2): GAGVSQTPSNKVTEKGKYVELRCDPISGHTALYWYRQSLGQGPEFLIYFQGTGAADDSGLPNDRFFAVRPEGSVSTLKIQRTERGDSAVYLCASSPRASGGDGELFFGEGSRLTVL.

V gene TRBV2 combines with J gene TRBJ2-7; 8 bases are a match to TRBD1. Unmatched junction bases numbered 7, after V lost 0 bases and J lost 3 bases. Germline V gene lookup returns CDR1 SNHLY and CDR2 FYNNEI. The CDR3 is made up of 16 amino acids. CDR3 protein: CASSEAVGTGGYEQYF. The CDR3 region has the DNA TGTGCCAGCAGTGAAGCTGTCGGTACAGGGGGCTACGAGCAGTACTTC.

The CDR3 DNA sequence: TGTGCCAGCAGTTACTGGGGCAGGGGTTTGGATCAGCCCCAGCATTTT. It translates to CASSYWGRGLDQPQHF. The chain carries TRBV6-5 and TRBJ1-5; TRBD1 is a possible D gene (6 bases). Trimming took 1 base from V and 5 from J, leaving 15 bases between them. Germline-derived CDR1 and CDR2 are MNHEY and SVGAGI. This CDR3 has 16 amino acids.

The CDR3, as DNA: TGTGCCAGCAGTGAATTGCTTAGGGGTGATGAGCAGTTCTTC. Protein product: CASSELLRGDEQFF. The chain joins TRBV2 to TRBJ2-1; a weak D match, TRBD1 (5 bases). Germline lookup yields CDR1 SNHLY and CDR2 FYNNEI. With 2 bases removed from V and 8 bases from J, the gap between germline ends came to 13 bases. The CDR3 has 14 residues.

This clone was detected only a few times. The rearrangement joins TRBV25-1 to TRBJ2-7, with 7 positions matching TRBD1. Germline CDR1 reads MGHDK; CDR2 reads SYGVNS. The ends lost 7 bases at V and 4 bases at J; junction bases unmatched: 10. This CDR3 spans 14 amino acids. The CDR3 protein is CASTVLGDSYEQYF. The CDR3 bases are TGTGCCAGCACCGTCCTGGGGGACAGTTACGAGCAGTACTTC.

This chain uses TRBV11-1 with TRBJ2-3, with 11 bases aligning to TRBD2. This CDR3 region has 16 residues. V dropped 4 bases and J dropped 0; count of bases not matched to a gene: 3. CDR1 is SGHAT and CDR2 is FQDESV in the germline V gene (reference sequence). The CDR3 sequence is CASSSLAGGSTDTQYF. The CDR3 DNA reads TGTGCCAGCAGCTCCCTAGCGGGGGGAAGCACAGATACGCAGTATTTT. The whole variable domain, remainder taken from reference TRBV11-1 and TRBJ2-3, is EAEVAQSPRYKITEKSQAVAFWCDPISGHATLYWYRQILGQGPELLVQFQDESVVDDSQLPKDRFSAERLKGVDSTLKIQPAELGDSAMYLCASSSLAGGSTDTQYFGPGTRLTVL.

This clone was counted only a few times. The V gene is TRBV15, the J gene TRBJ1-5, with D possibly TRBD1 on 5 matching bases. The CDR3 consists of 16 residues. Germline lookup yields CDR1 LNHNV and CDR2 YYDKDF (reference sequence). Trimming cost V 0 bases and J 7 bases, with 16 bases left between them. CDR3 coding DNA: TGTGCCACCAGCAGAGATCTGGTCGGGGGAAGGCAGCCCCAGCATTTT. Encoded protein: CATSRDLVGGRQPQHF.

V gene TRBV7-9 combines with J gene TRBJ1-4, with 7 bases that match TRBD1. Trimming at V came to 2 bases and at J to 4 bases, leaving 4 bases not matched to a gene. The CDR3 sequence is 15 residues long. Germline assignment: CDR1 SEHNR and CDR2 FQNEAQ (reference sequence). CDR3 coding DNA: TGTGCCAGCAGCTTACGACAGGGCTTTAATGAAAAACTGTTTTTT. Translated: CASSLRQGFNEKLFF. Supplemented by reference TRBV7-9 and TRBJ1-4, the full variable domain reads DTGVSQNPRHKITKRGQNVTFRCDPISEHNRLYWYRQTLGQGPEFLTYFQNEAQLEKSRLLSDRFSAERPKGSFSTLEIQRTEQGDSAMYLCASSLRQGFNEKLFFGSGTQLSVL.

J is TRBJ2-7 and V is TRBV5-5; D is possibly TRBD1 (6 bases). Per germline, CDR1 SGHKS and CDR2 YYEKEE (reference sequence). The V gene lost 7 bases and the J gene lost 7 bases, with 21 bases spanning the gap. CDR3 length equals 14 residues. The CDR3 protein is CASRQGLERGEQYF. The CDR3 bases are TGTGCCAGCCGCCAGGGCTTAGAGAGGGGGGAGCAGTACTTC. Full variable domain (rest looked up from reference TRBV5-5 and TRBJ2-7): DAGVTQSPTHLIKTRGQQVTLRCSPISGHKSVSWYQQVLGQGPQFIFQYYEKEERGRGNFPDRFSARQFPNYSSELNVNALLLGDSALYLCASRQGLERGEQYFGPGTRLTVT.

This clone was recorded at least ten times. The gene calls are TRBV3-1 (or the pseudogene TRBV3-2) and TRBJ2-7; 9 nucleotides align to TRBD1. V lost 3 bases to trimming and J lost 7 bases; unmatched junction nucleotides: 13. From germline, CDR1 is LGHDT and CDR2 YNNKEL (reference sequence). The CDR3 totals 16 residues. The chain's CDR3 is CASSQTPGQGPGEQYV. The CDR3 DNA reads TGTGCCAGCAGCCAGACGCCGGGACAGGGTCCGGGGGAGCAGTACGTC.

This chain joins TRBV19 and TRBJ1-2; 7 nucleotides agree with TRBD1. The germline V gene encodes CDR1 LNHDA and CDR2 SQIVND (reference sequence). The CDR3 loop spans 13 amino acids. The junction had 5 bases not matched to a gene; V was cut back by 4 bases and J by 6 bases. The CDR3, as DNA: TGTGCCAGTAGTACGGGACAGCCAAATGGCTACACCTTC. Translation gives CASSTGQPNGYTF.

The chain links TRBV6-5 to TRBJ1-5; 9 nucleotides agree with TRBD1. The CDR3 length is 14 residues. V lost 8 bases and J lost 6; bases outside the gene matches: 8. Germline CDR1 is MNHEY and CDR2 is SVGAGI. The CDR3 nucleotides are TGTGCCAGCCGCTCGACAGGGGGAGGTCAGCCCCAGCATTTT. Translation gives CASRSTGGGQPQHF.

DNA for the CDR3: TGTGCCAGCAGCTTAGTATTACAGGGCGCTGCGAACACCGGGGAGCTGTTTTTT. Translating it yields CASSLVLQGAANTGELFF. V and J are TRBV7-6 and TRBJ2-2, with D tentatively TRBD1 (6 bases). This CDR3 is built from 18 residues. Germline V gene sequence: CDR1 SGHVS, CDR2 FNYEAQ. V dropped 1 base and J dropped 0 bases, with 15 bases sitting between them.

The chain employs TRBV7-2 and TRBJ2-7, with 15 bases identical to TRBD2. This CDR3 region has 19 residues. The germline CDR1 and CDR2 sequences are SGHTA and FQGNSA. J was trimmed by 3 bases and V by 0 bases; bases with no gene match: 9. CDR3 sequence (DNA): TGTGCCAGCAGCTTAGCCGGGACTAGCGGGGGGTCCGCGTACTACGAGCAGTACTTC. Translation gives CASSLAGTSGGSAYYEQYF.

The chain couples TRBV30 to TRBJ2-1, with D tentatively TRBD1 (6 bases). Trimming cost V 0 bases and J 6 bases, with 12 bases left between them. There are 14 residues in the CDR3. Germline V gene lookup returns CDR1 GTSNPN and CDR2 SVGIG (reference sequence). Here the CDR3 DNA reads TGTGCCTGGAGTGTACCGGACAGACGCAATGAGCAGTTCTTC. This codes for CAWSVPDRRNEQFF.